This entry describes one T cell receptor beta chain. Method: immunoSEQ multiplex PCR; TCRdb's copy keeps in-frame clones and lacks some. In the table there are about 250,000 clones, roughly 81% of which are singletons. The sample comes from a study of blood T cell repertoires in COVID-19. Overall study context: PBMCs, B-cell-depleted T cells, or T cells were the source of the cDNA or gDNA that made up the material.

V trimming: 1 base; J trimming: 2 bases; junction bases outside the gene matches: 5. CDR3 length equals 16 residues. Germline V CDR1 and CDR2: SGHDN, FVKESK. The sequenced material came from peripheral blood. The TCR was taken from a man aged 50 to 59 with acute or convalescent COVID-19. This chain links TRBV14 with TRBJ2-7, with TRBD2 identical over 10 bases. CDR3 residues: CASSQAGTSGAYEQYF. The DNA for the CDR3 is TGTGCCAGCAGCCAAGCGGGAACTAGCGGGGCCTACGAGCAGTACTTC.